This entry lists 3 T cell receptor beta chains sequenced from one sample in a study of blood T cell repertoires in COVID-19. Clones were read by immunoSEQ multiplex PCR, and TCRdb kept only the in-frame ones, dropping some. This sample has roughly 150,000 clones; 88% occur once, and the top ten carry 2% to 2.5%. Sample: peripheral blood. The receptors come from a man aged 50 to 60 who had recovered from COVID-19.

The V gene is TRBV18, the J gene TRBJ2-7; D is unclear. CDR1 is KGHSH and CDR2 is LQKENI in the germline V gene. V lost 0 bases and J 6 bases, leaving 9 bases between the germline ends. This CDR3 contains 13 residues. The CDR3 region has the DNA TGTGCCAGCTCACCACCGTCCGTATCCGAGCAGTACTTC. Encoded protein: CASSPPSVSEQYF.

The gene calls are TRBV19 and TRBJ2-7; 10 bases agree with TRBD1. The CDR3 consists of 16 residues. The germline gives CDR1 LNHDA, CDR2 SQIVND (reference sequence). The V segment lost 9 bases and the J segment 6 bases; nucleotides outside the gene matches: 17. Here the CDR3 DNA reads TGTGCCAGCTCTTTAGGTGCGGGACAGGGGAAGGGCGAGCAGTACTTC. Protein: CASSLGAGQGKGEQYF.

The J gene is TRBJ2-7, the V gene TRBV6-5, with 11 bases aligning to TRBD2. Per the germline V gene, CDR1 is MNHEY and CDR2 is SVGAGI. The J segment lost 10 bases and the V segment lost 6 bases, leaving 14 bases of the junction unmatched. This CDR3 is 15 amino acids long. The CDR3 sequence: CASRRELAGGSQQYF. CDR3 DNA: TGTGCCAGCAGGAGAGAGCTAGCGGGGGGATCCCAACAGTACTTC.